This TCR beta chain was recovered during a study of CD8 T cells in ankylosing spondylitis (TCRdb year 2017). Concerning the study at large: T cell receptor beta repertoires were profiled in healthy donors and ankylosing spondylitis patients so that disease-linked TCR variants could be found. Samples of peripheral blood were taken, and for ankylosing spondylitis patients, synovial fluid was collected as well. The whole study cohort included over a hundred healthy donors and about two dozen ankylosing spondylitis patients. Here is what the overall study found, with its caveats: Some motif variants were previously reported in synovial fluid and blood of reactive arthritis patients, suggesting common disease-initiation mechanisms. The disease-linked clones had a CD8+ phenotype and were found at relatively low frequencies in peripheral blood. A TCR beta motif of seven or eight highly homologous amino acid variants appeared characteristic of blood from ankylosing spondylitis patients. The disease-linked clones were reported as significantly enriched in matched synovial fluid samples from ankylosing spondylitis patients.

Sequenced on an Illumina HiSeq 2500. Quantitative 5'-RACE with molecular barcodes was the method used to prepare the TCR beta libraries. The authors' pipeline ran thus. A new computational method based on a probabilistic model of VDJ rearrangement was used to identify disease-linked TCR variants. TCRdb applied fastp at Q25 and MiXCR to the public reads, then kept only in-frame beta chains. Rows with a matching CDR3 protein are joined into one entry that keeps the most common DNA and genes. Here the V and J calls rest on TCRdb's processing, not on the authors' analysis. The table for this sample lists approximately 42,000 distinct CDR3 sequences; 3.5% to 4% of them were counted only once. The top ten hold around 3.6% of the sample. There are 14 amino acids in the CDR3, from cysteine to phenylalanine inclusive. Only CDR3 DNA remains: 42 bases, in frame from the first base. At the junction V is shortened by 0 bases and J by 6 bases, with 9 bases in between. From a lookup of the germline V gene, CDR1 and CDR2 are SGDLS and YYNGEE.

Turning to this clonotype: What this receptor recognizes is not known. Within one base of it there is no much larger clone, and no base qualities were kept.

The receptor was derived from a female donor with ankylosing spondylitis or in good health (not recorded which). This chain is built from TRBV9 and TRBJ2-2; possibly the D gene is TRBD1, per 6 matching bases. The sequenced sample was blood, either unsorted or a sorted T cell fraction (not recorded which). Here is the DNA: TGTGCCAGCAGCGTAGTGTGGGGGCCCGGGGAGCTGTTTTTT. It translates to CASSVVWGPGELFF.